This T cell receptor (beta chain) was identified in a study of early T cells in non-severe SARS-CoV-2 infection. Whole-study context: Whole-blood bulk RNA, unsorted, was sequenced, and chains were unpaired. Whole-study findings and limits: Using VDJdb, the matching emphasized anti-spike CD8 responses while missing private and CD4 specificities.

Points on this clonotype: Its antigen is not known.

This CDR3 region has 15 residues. TCRdb reanalysed the 5' RACE reads using MiXCR and keeps one entry per CDR3 protein. The sample contains about 83,000 distinct CDR3 sequences, about 10% of which appear only once. The TCR sequence derives from an adult who was a healthcare worker with PCR-confirmed SARS-CoV-2 infection or an uninfected control (not recorded which). The source was whole blood, collected at baseline. The rearrangement uses TRBV21-1 and TRBJ2-1. TRBV21-1 counts as a pseudogene. This chain's CDR3 is CASSKAYGQYNEQFF. CDR3 nucleotides: TGTGCCAGCAGCAAAGCGTACGGGCAATACAATGAGCAGTTCTTC.